Listed below are T cell receptor beta chains from one sample, sequenced in a study of blood T cell repertoires in COVID-19. Profiling relied on immunoSEQ multiplex PCR, and the TCRdb table lists in-frame clones only, not all of them. The sample carries approximately 350,000 clones, approximately 90% recorded once. What was sequenced was peripheral blood. These receptors all come from a woman aged 18-30 years who had recovered from COVID-19. Each CDR3 is given with its conserved first and last residue. A D gene is named only where the DNA matches it firmly. Where a row states a size, it is once, few, many or the class of an expanded clone; other rows omit it.

V gene	clone size	D gene	J gene	CDR3 DNA	CDR3 protein
TRBV19	NA	TRBD1	TRBJ2-1	TGTGCCAGTAGATCCACCGGGACAGGGTCCCTTTTTTACAATGAGCAGTTCTTC	CASRSTGTGSLFYNEQFF
TRBV6-5	NA	NA	TRBJ1-1	TGTGCCAGCAGTCGGACAGACAACACTGAAGCTTTCTTT	CASSRTDNTEAFF
TRBV30	NA	TRBD2	TRBJ2-3	TGTGCCTGGGAGTTGGCCGGGAGGGAAGATACGCAGTATTTT	CAWELAGREDTQYF
TRBV6-2/TRBV6-3	NA	TRBD1	TRBJ1-1	TGTGCCAGCAGCCCGACAGGGGTATACACTGAAGCTTTCTTT	CASSPTGVYTEAFF
TRBV11-2	NA	NA	TRBJ1-6	TGTGCCAGCAGCTTAGAGGCCAGGGCCGATTCACCCCTCCACTTT	CASSLEARADSPLHF
TRBV6-2/TRBV6-3	NA	NA	TRBJ2-1	TGTGCCAGCAGTTACTCGAGCGCTGGCGGAGATGAGCAGTTCTTC	CASSYSSAGGDEQFF
TRBV29-1	NA	NA	TRBJ2-5	TGCAGCGTTGTTATTTGGGGCGGAGAGACCCAGTACTTC	CSVVIWGGETQYF
TRBV25-1	NA	NA	TRBJ1-2	TGTGCCAGCAGTGAATCGGGGTATTATGGCTACACCTTC	CASSESGYYGYTF
TRBV6-1	NA	NA	TRBJ2-4	TGTGCCAGCAGTGAAGTCAGGGGTGCCAAAAACATTCAGTACTTC	CASSEVRGAKNIQYF
TRBV10-3	NA	TRBD1	TRBJ1-2	TGTGCCATCACTACAGGGGGCGCGGAACGGTATGGCTACACCTTC	CAITTGGAERYGYTF
TRBV5-1	NA	TRBD1	TRBJ1-1	TGCGCCAGCAGCCCCTACACAGGGGGCGCGTCTGAAGCTTTCTTT	CASSPYTGGASEAFF
TRBV10-3	NA	TRBD1	TRBJ1-1	TGTGCCATCACCGAACGGGACAGAGGGTACACTGAAGCTTTCTTT	CAITERDRGYTEAFF
TRBV6-6	NA	TRBD2	TRBJ2-1	TGTGCCAGCAGTCCACCTAGCGGCCCGGGGTCCTACAATGAGCAGTTCTTC	CASSPPSGPGSYNEQFF
TRBV4-1	few	NA	TRBJ1-1	TGCGCCAGCAGCCAAGGAGCCGAATACTTGAACACTGAAGCTTTCTTT	CASSQGAEYLNTEAFF
TRBV5-6	NA	TRBD2	TRBJ2-1	TGTGCCAGCAGCTCCCCTAGCGGAGCTACCTACAATGAGCAGTTCTTC	CASSSPSGATYNEQFF
TRBV9	NA	TRBD2	TRBJ2-3	TGTGCCAGCAGCGTTAGGCGGGAGGCTACAGATACGCAGTATTTT	CASSVRREATDTQYF
TRBV6-5	NA	NA	TRBJ1-1	TGTGCCAGCAGTTACTCGCAGTTCAGGCCGAACACTGAAGCTTTCTTT	CASSYSQFRPNTEAFF
TRBV19	NA	TRBD2	TRBJ2-3	TGTGCCACCAGACCGACTAGCGCCGGCTGGACAGATACGCAGTATTTT	CATRPTSAGWTDTQYF
TRBV27	once	NA	TRBJ2-1	TGTGCCAGCAGTTTCTTCGGGGGGCGGGACAATGAGCAGTTCTTC	CASSFFGGRDNEQFF
TRBV6-6	NA	TRBD1	TRBJ2-6	TGTGCCAGCAGTCTTCGATACCGTACAGGGGGCGCTGGGGCCAACGTCCTGACTTTC	CASSLRYRTGGAGANVLTF
TRBV19	NA	NA	TRBJ1-1	TGTGCCAGTCGGGAGAACACTGAAGCTTTCTTT	CASRENTEAFF
TRBV29-1	NA	NA	TRBJ1-5	TGCAGCGTTGGGGGGGGAGGCGAGCCCCAGCATTTT	CSVGGGGEPQHF
TRBV6-5	NA	TRBD1	TRBJ1-1	TGTGCCAGCAGTTACGGGACAGGGGGAAGCACTGAAGCTTTCTTT	CASSYGTGGSTEAFF
TRBV19	NA	TRBD1	TRBJ1-2	TGTGCCAGTAGTACAACAGGGGTTGGCTACACCTTC	CASSTTGVGYTF
TRBV2	NA	NA	TRBJ1-1	TGTGCCAGCAGGATCGAGGTAGGGGATCCGAGTCTGAACACTGAAGCTTTCTTT	CASRIEVGDPSLNTEAFF
TRBV6-5	NA	NA	TRBJ1-1	TGTGCCAGCAGGCTTGGACAGACTAACACTGAAGCTTTCTTT	CASRLGQTNTEAFF
TRBV11-3	NA	NA	TRBJ1-1	TGTGCCAGCCGAGCTATTCGGGGGAACACTGAAGCTTTCTTT	CASRAIRGNTEAFF
TRBV12-5	NA	NA	TRBJ2-3	TGTGCTAGTGGTTCCGAAAAACGGGGGAAGCAGTATTTT	CASGSEKRGKQYF
TRBV6-1	NA	TRBD1	TRBJ2-1	TGTGCCAGCAGTGAAAGGTCAGGGGGCAAGGATGAGCAGTTCTTC	CASSERSGGKDEQFF
TRBV9	NA	TRBD1	TRBJ1-1	TGTGCCAGCAGCGTAGTAACAGGGGGAGGGAACACTGAAGCTTTCTTT	CASSVVTGGGNTEAFF
TRBV29-1	NA	TRBD1	TRBJ2-6	TGCAGCGTTATCGGGACAGATGAATCTGGGGCCAACGTCCTGACTTTC	CSVIGTDESGANVLTF
TRBV5-1	NA	TRBD1	TRBJ1-1	TGCGCCAGCAGCTCAAGACAGGGGCAGGGGAACACTGAAGCTTTCTTT	CASSSRQGQGNTEAFF
TRBV5-3	NA	NA	TRBJ2-1	TGTGCCAGAAGCTTGTGCGGTGAGCAGTTCTTC	CARSLCGEQFF
TRBV7-9	once	NA	TRBJ1-4	TGTGCCAGCAGCTTAGGGCAGGGGCCTAATGAAAAACTGTTTTTT	CASSLGQGPNEKLFF
TRBV15	once	TRBD2	TRBJ2-1	TGTGCCACCAGCAGAGATCTAGCGGGAGGGCCACAGTCCTACAATGAGCAGTTCTTC	CATSRDLAGGPQSYNEQFF
TRBV4-1	NA	NA	TRBJ1-5	TGCGCCAGCAGCCAAGTCCGGTACAGGGACAATCAGCCCCAGCATTTT	CASSQVRYRDNQPQHF
TRBV15	NA	NA	TRBJ2-3	TGTGCCACCAGCAGAGATGGACAGAGCACAGATACGCAGTATTTT	CATSRDGQSTDTQYF
TRBV4-3	NA	NA	TRBJ1-2	TGCGCCAGCAGCCGGTGGGAGGGGGATCATGGCTACACCTTC	CASSRWEGDHGYTF
TRBV14	NA	NA	TRBJ2-1	TGTGCCAGCAGCAGGACAGCCTCCTACAATGAGCAGTTCTTC	CASSRTASYNEQFF
TRBV6-4	many	NA	TRBJ1-5	TGTGCCGGCGGGGGCGCCGATAGCAATCAGCCCCAGCATTTT	CAGGGADSNQPQHF
TRBV6-1	NA	NA	TRBJ1-1	TGTGCCATCCTGGGTCCCGGCAGGGCTGAAGCTTTCTTT	CAILGPGRAEAFF
TRBV6-2/TRBV6-3	NA	TRBD1	TRBJ2-2	TGTGCCAGCAGTTGGACAGGGGGCGAGGAGCTGTTTTTT	CASSWTGGEELFF
TRBV5-1	NA	TRBD2	TRBJ2-3	TGCGCGACCAGACTAGCGGGAAGGTCAGATACGCAGTATTTT	CATRLAGRSDTQYF
TRBV19	NA	TRBD1	TRBJ2-1	TGTGCCAGTAGTAGGGGGACAGGGATCTATGAGCAGTTCTTC	CASSRGTGIYEQFF
TRBV27	NA	TRBD2	TRBJ2-2	TGTGCCAGCAGTCTCGCACTAGCGGGAGTTTGGACCGGGGAGCTGTTTTTT	CASSLALAGVWTGELFF
TRBV28	NA	TRBD1	TRBJ1-5	TGTGTATCGGGACAGAGCAATCAGCCCCAGCATTTT	CVSGQSNQPQHF
TRBV19	NA	TRBD2	TRBJ2-1	TGTGCCAGTAGACGGAGCGGGGTTGATGAGCAGTTCTTC	CASRRSGVDEQFF
TRBV5-4	NA	NA	TRBJ1-1	TGTGCCAGCAGCCGGACACCCCTAATGATGGACACTGAAGCTTTCTTT	CASSRTPLMMDTEAFF
TRBV27	few	NA	TRBJ2-2	TGTGCCAGCAGGGAGTTGATGCTAGTAGCCACCGGGGAGCTGTTTTTT	CASRELMLVATGELFF
TRBV6-5	once	TRBD1	TRBJ1-1	TGTGCCAGCAGCGGACAGGTCAAGGGCACTGAAGCTTTCTTT	CASSGQVKGTEAFF
TRBV7-9	few	TRBD1	TRBJ1-1	TGTGCCAGCAGCTTAGCCCTGGGACAGATGAACACTGAAGCTTTCTTT	CASSLALGQMNTEAFF
TRBV6-2/TRBV6-3	NA	NA	TRBJ1-1	TGTGCCAGCAGTCCATCCTTCCCGGGTAGCACTGAAGCTTTCTTT	CASSPSFPGSTEAFF
TRBV7-2	NA	TRBD1	TRBJ2-3	TGTGCCAGCAGAGGACAGGGCTCAGATACGCAGTATTTT	CASRGQGSDTQYF
TRBV3-1/TRBV3-2	NA	NA	TRBJ2-3	TGTGCCAGCAGCCAAGTGGGGGAGGTGACAGATACGCAGTATTTT	CASSQVGEVTDTQYF
TRBV28	NA	NA	TRBJ1-6	TGTGCCAGCAGGGAAGCAGGGGTCTCCTATAATTCACCCCTCCACTTT	CASREAGVSYNSPLHF
TRBV9	NA	NA	TRBJ2-1	TGTGCCAGCAGCGCGGGGACACCCCGCTGGAAGCAGTTCTTC	CASSAGTPRWKQFF
TRBV15	NA	NA	TRBJ2-5	TGTGCCACCAGCAGAGAGGCGGGACTGGCGGCGGAGACCCAGTACTTC	CATSREAGLAAETQYF
TRBV6-5	NA	NA	TRBJ1-5	TGTGCCAGCAGCCTAGAAGGGGGCAATCAGCCCCAGCATTTT	CASSLEGGNQPQHF